A selection of T cell receptor beta chains follows, all from one sample in a study of cytomegalovirus exposure and HLA in healthy donors. TCRdb keeps only in-frame clones here, not all; method: immunoSEQ multiplex PCR. Here the sample spans around 94,000 clones, less than 85% being singletons. Sample: PBMCs. The source of these receptors is a young man in good health and CMV-seronegative. The CDR3 runs from the conserved cysteine through the conserved F or W. Fields, in order: J gene, V gene, D gene, clone size, CDR3 DNA, CDR3 protein. A D gene is named only where the DNA matches it firmly. Not all rows give a size; the values are once, few, many and, for expanded clones, a class.

>TRBJ1-2|TRBV4-3|-|-
TGCGCCAGCAGCCAAGGGACACTGGACAACTATGGCTACACCTTC
CASSQGTLDNYGYTF
>TRBJ1-2|TRBV7-3|TRBD1|once
TGTGCCAGCAGCGATCCGGGGACAGGGCGGCTTGGCTACACCTTC
CASSDPGTGRLGYTF
>TRBJ2-7|TRBV6-4|TRBD1|-
TGTGCCAGCAGTGCTGGGACAGGGTCTACCTACGAGCAGTACTTC
CASSAGTGSTYEQYF
>TRBJ2-1|TRBV4-3|-|-
TGCGCCAGCAGCCAAGAGACCTCCGGGAGAAGGAACAATGAGCAGTTCTTC
CASSQETSGRRNNEQFF
>TRBJ1-1|TRBV18|-|-
TGTGCCAGCTCACCATGGGTGACTATGAACACTGAAGCTTTCTTT
CASSPWVTMNTEAFF
>TRBJ1-3|TRBV5-1|-|-
TGCGCCAGCAGCTTGGACATGCCTTCTGGAAACACCATATATTTT
CASSLDMPSGNTIYF
>TRBJ2-1|TRBV10-3|-|-
TGTGCCATACAGACGCACCGCAATGAGCAGTTCTTC
CAIQTHRNEQFF
>TRBJ2-1|TRBV6-4|TRBD2|-
TGTGCCAGCAGTGACGGTGCGGGAGGGAACAATGAGCAGTTCTTC
CASSDGAGGNNEQFF
>TRBJ1-2|TRBV7-2|-|-
TGTGCCAGCAGCTTAGGAGGAGGGCGGAGGGGGGGCTTC
CASSLGGGRRGGF
>TRBJ2-7|TRBV5-6|TRBD2|-
TGTGCCAGCAGCTTGACTAGCGGGACGATCTACGAGCAGTACTTC
CASSLTSGTIYEQYF
>TRBJ2-7|TRBV27|TRBD1|-
TGTGCCAGCCATCAGGGGGCTGGTTATCCATACGAGCAGTACTTC
CASHQGAGYPYEQYF
>TRBJ1-5|TRBV7-2|-|few
TGTGCCAGCAGCTTAAGGGGAATTAATCAGCCCCAGCATTTT
CASSLRGINQPQHF
>TRBJ2-7|TRBV27|TRBD1|-
TGTGCCAGCAGTTTAACAGGGGATATGTACGAGCAGTACTTC
CASSLTGDMYEQYF
>TRBJ2-7|TRBV6-1|TRBD2|-
TGTGCCAGCAGTTTTCTGGGACTAAATTACGAGCAGTACTTC
CASSFLGLNYEQYF
>TRBJ2-5|TRBV7-3|-|-
TGTGCCAGCAGCTTACTAGGGGAAGAGACCCAGTACTTC
CASSLLGEETQYF
>TRBJ1-4|TRBV30|-|-
TGTGCCTGGAGTCCCCCAGGGTTCGTTGAAAAACTGTTTTTT
CAWSPPGFVEKLFF
>TRBJ1-5|TRBV7-6|TRBD1|few
TGTGCCAGCAGCTTAGACAGGGGGCGGGAGCCCCAGCATTTT
CASSLDRGREPQHF
>TRBJ2-7|TRBV5-6|-|-
TGTGCCAGCAGCTCGGGGGTAGTGGGGGAGCAGTACTTC
CASSSGVVGEQYF
>TRBJ1-2|TRBV7-2|TRBD1|-
TGTGCCAGCAGCTTAGTCACATTTGGACAGGCCTCTAACTATGGCTACACCTTC
CASSLVTFGQASNYGYTF
>TRBJ1-1|TRBV5-1|-|-
TGCGCCAGCAGCTTTAGCGTAGGGGGTGAAGCTTTCTTT
CASSFSVGGEAFF
>TRBJ2-5|TRBV5-1|TRBD2|-
TGCGCCAGCTCCGAGGGACTAGCGGGACCAGAGACCCAGTACTTC
CASSEGLAGPETQYF
>TRBJ2-7|TRBV7-2|TRBD2|-
TGTGCCAGCAGCTTGTCCGGGACTAGCTTCCACGAGCAGTACTTC
CASSLSGTSFHEQYF
>TRBJ2-7|TRBV4-1|-|once
TGCGCCAGCAGCCAAGCCCCTAGCGAAACCTACGAGCAGTACTTC
CASSQAPSETYEQYF
>TRBJ2-1|TRBV4-2|TRBD1|-
TGTGCCAGCAGCCAGGAAAAGGGACAGGGAGGCAATGAGCAGTTCTTC
CASSQEKGQGGNEQFF
>TRBJ1-5|TRBV6-5|-|-
TGTGCCAGCTCCGTGCAACATGGCAATCAGCCCCAGCATTTT
CASSVQHGNQPQHF
>TRBJ1-1|TRBV6-1|-|-
TGTGCCAGCAGTGAAAAGAGGGGGACTGAAGCTTTCTTT
CASSEKRGTEAFF
>TRBJ1-5|TRBV6-5|-|-
TGTGCCAGCAGTTACTCGAGTAATCAGCCCCAGCATTTT
CASSYSSNQPQHF
>TRBJ1-1|TRBV9|-|-
TGTGCCAGCACCCCCTCCGGGTCTCACACTGAAGCTTTCTTT
CASTPSGSHTEAFF
>TRBJ2-7|TRBV7-9|-|-
TGTGCCAGCACCGAGGAGGGTTCTGGGGAGCAGTACTTC
CASTEEGSGEQYF
>TRBJ1-1|TRBV6-5|TRBD1|-
TGTGCCAGCAGCCGGGACAGGATGAACACTGAAGCTTTCTTT
CASSRDRMNTEAFF
>TRBJ2-4|TRBV5-1|TRBD2|-
TGCGCCAGCAGCTTGGGACTAGCGGGGGACATTCAGTACTTC
CASSLGLAGDIQYF
>TRBJ1-1|TRBV29-1|-|once
TGCAGCGTTGAGGGCAGGGGCCTTCAGAACACTGAAGCTTTCTTT
CSVEGRGLQNTEAFF
>TRBJ1-1|TRBV7-6|TRBD1|once
TGTGCCAGCAGCTCCCCGGGACAGGGAGTCACTGAAGCTTTCTTT
CASSSPGQGVTEAFF
>TRBJ1-5|TRBV10-3|TRBD1|-
TGTGCCATCAGTGGAGTATCAGGGGGTAGAAGATGGAGCAATCAGCCCCAGCATTTT
CAISGVSGGRRWSNQPQHF
>TRBJ1-2|TRBV2|TRBD1|few
TGTGCCAGCAGTTTGACAGGGGAAGGCTATGGCTACACCTTC
CASSLTGEGYGYTF
>TRBJ2-1|TRBV27|-|-
TGTGCCAGCCGACTAGACTCCTACAATGAGCAGTTCTTC
CASRLDSYNEQFF
>TRBJ1-2|TRBV2|-|-
TGTGCCAGCAGTGACAAAAACTCTAACTATGGCTACACCTTC
CASSDKNSNYGYTF
>TRBJ2-7|TRBV11-3|-|-
TGTGCCAGCAGCTTAGGGAGCAGGGTAATCGACGAGCAGTACTTC
CASSLGSRVIDEQYF
>TRBJ1-2|TRBV19|-|-
TGTGCCAGTAGTATAGACACCCCAACTAGAGGCTACACCTTC
CASSIDTPTRGYTF
>TRBJ2-1|TRBV6-4|-|few
TGTGCCAGCAGTGACCAGGGGTTTATTCAGTTCTTC
CASSDQGFIQFF
>TRBJ1-6|TRBV7-2|TRBD1|-
TGTGCCAGCAGCGCCCTGACAGGGGATAATTCACCCCTCCACTTT
CASSALTGDNSPLHF
>TRBJ2-7|TRBV10-2|TRBD2|-
TGCGCCAGCAGTGATCTAGCGGGAAGAGGCGAGCAGTACTTC
CASSDLAGRGEQYF
>TRBJ1-1|TRBV7-9|TRBD1|-
TGTGCCAGCAGCGTCCGGTGGACAGGGTCGAACACTGAAGCTTTCTTT
CASSVRWTGSNTEAFF
>TRBJ1-5|TRBV12-5|-|once
TGTGCTAGTGGGAGGGACATACCGAATCAGCCCCAGCATTTT
CASGRDIPNQPQHF
>TRBJ1-2|TRBV13|TRBD1|-
TGTGCCAGCAGCGGAAGCCCGGACAGGGGGCAGGCCTATGGCTACACCTTC
CASSGSPDRGQAYGYTF